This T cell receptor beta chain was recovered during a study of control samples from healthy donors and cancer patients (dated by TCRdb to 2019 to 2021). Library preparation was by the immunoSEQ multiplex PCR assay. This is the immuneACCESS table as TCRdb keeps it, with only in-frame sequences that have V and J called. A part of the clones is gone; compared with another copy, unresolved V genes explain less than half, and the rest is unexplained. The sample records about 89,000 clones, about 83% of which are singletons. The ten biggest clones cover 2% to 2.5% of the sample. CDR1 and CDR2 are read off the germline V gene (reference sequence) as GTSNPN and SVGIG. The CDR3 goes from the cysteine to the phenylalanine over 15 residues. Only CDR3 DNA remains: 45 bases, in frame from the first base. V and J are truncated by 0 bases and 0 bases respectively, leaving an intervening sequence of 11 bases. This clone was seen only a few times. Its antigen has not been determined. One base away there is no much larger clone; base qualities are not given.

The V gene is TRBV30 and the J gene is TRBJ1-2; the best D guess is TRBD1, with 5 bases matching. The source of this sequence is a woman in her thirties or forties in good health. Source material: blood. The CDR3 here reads CAWSVRQGANYGYTF. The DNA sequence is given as TGTGCCTGGAGTGTACGTCAGGGCGCTAACTATGGCTACACCTTC.